This TCR beta chain was sequenced during a study of tumor and adjacent non-tumor tissue in lung cancer. In the study overall: Patients were aged about 30 to 85, nine to eleven men and about five women, stage I to III. Approximately 4 million productive TCRbeta reads were obtained per sample on average.

Germline V gene sequence: CDR1 LNHDA, CDR2 SQIVND (reference sequence). V lost 5 bases and J lost 5; bases outside the gene matches: 13. The CDR3 spans 18 residues. RNA was extracted from bulk tissue without any cell sorting. Whole-study findings and limits: Tumor repertoires had a smaller top 100 clone share than normal lung.

Of note for this clonotype: Antigen specificity is unknown.

Three rounds of nested PCR, following a modified ARM-PCR protocol, produced the TCRbeta library. From the multiplex PCR reads, TCRdb called clonotypes with MiXCR, one entry per CDR3 protein. The repertoire has approximately 90,000 distinct CDR3 sequences, 67% of them found once; the top ten carry 15% to 20%. Sample: lung tumor tissue. This receptor was obtained from a man aged 55 to 70 with non-small cell lung cancer. The rearrangement joins TRBV19 to TRBJ2-3; 13 nucleotides match TRBD2. DNA for the CDR3: TGTGCCAGTAGTTTCACCCCTCGACTAGCGGGGGGAGAAGATACGCAGTATTTT. This translates into CASSFTPRLAGGEDTQYF.